This T cell receptor beta chain is from a study of CD4+ T cells in melanoma. Study findings and constraints: A reported correlation linked neoantigen-specific CD4+ T cells to CD8+, macrophage and B cell function. Diverse differentiation states were reported for melanoma neoantigen-specific CD4+ T cells.

A remark on this clone: Its antigen is not identified.

Here immunoSEQ multiplex PCR was the method, and the copy in TCRdb shows in-frame clones only, minus some. The table lists approximately 180 clones, 55% to 75% of them singletons, with 25% to 30% in the top ten. The germline V gene has CDR1 SQVTM and CDR2 ANQGSEA. The CDR3 covers 15 residues. The junction had 15 bases not matched to a gene; V was cut back by 5 bases and J by 8 bases. The sequence derives from a human donor with melanoma. This chain joins TRBV29-1 and TRBJ1-2; 9 bases line up with TRBD1. The CDR3 loop is CSVHLSGTGSGGYTF. CDR3 nucleotide sequence: TGCAGCGTTCATTTATCCGGGACAGGGAGCGGCGGCTACACCTTC.